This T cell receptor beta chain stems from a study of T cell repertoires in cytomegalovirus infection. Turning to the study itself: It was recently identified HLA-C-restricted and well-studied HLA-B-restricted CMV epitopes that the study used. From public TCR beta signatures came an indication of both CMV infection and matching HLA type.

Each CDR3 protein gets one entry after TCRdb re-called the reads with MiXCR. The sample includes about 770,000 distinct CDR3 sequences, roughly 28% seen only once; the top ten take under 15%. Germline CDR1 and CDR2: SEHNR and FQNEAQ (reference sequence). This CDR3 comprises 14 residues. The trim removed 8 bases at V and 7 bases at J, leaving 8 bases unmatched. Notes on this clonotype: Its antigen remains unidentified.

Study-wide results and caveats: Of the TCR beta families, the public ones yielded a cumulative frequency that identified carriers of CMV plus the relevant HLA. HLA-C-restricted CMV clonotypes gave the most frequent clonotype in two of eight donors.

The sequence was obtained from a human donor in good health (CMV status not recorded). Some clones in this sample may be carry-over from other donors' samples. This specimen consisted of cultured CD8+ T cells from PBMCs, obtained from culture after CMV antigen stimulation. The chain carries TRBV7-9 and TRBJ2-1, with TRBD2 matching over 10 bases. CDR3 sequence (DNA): TGTGCCAGCCGGACCGGGACTAGCGTTAATGAGCAGTTCTTC. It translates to CASRTGTSVNEQFF.